The clone carrying this TCR beta chain has only a few counts. TCRdb keeps only in-frame clones here, not all; method: immunoSEQ multiplex PCR. The sample has approximately 240,000 clones, 80% to 95% seen once. The sample belongs to a study of blood T cell repertoires in COVID-19. The CDR3 consists of 15 residues. Trimming took 0 bases from V and 6 from J, leaving 12 bases between them. CDR1 and CDR2 (germline): MNHEY, SVGAGI. This TCR derives from a young woman who had recovered from COVID-19. The chain recombines TRBV6-5 with TRBJ1-5; D is ambiguous. The sequencing input was PBMCs or T cells enriched from blood (not recorded which). CDR3: CASSYSMGGRQPQHF. CDR3 DNA: TGTGCCAGCAGTTACTCGATGGGAGGGCGTCAGCCCCAGCATTTT.